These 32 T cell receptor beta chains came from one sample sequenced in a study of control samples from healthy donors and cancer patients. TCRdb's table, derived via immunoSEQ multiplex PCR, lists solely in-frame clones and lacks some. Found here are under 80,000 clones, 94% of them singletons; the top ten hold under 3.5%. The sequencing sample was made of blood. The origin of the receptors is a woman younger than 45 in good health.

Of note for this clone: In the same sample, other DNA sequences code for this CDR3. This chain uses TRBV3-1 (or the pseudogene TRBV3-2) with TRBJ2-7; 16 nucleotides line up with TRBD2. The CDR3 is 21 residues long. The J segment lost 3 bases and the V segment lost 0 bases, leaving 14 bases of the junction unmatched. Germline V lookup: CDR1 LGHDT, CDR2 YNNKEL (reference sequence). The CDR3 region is CASSQDPGLAGGRPRRYEQYF. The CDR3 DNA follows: TGTGCCAGCAGCCAAGATCCGGGACTAGCGGGGGGGCGTCCCCGACGCTACGAGCAGTACTTC.

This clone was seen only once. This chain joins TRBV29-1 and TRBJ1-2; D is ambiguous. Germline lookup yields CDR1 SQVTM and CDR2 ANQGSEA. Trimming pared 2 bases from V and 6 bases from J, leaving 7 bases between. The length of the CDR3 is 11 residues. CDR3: CSVELVDGYTF. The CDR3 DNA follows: TGCAGCGTTGAATTAGTAGATGGCTACACCTTC.

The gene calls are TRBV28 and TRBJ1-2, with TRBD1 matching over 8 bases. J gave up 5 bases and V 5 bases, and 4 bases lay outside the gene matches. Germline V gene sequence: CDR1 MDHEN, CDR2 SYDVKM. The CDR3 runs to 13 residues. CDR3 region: CASSPGGGYGYTF. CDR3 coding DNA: TGTGCCAGCAGTCCAGGGGGCGGATATGGCTACACCTTC.

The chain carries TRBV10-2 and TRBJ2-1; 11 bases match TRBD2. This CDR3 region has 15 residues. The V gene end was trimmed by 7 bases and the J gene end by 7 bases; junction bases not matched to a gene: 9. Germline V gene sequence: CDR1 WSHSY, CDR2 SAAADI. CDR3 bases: TGCGCCAGCAATTTAGCGGGGGGGCGTCGGAATGAGCAGTTCTTC. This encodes CASNLAGGRRNEQFF.

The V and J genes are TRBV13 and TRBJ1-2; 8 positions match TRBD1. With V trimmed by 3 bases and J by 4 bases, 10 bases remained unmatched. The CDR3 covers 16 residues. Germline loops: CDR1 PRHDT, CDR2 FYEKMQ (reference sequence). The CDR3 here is CASSLRQGRHLYGYTF. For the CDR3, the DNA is TGTGCCAGCAGCTTGAGACAGGGGCGTCACCTCTATGGCTACACCTTC.

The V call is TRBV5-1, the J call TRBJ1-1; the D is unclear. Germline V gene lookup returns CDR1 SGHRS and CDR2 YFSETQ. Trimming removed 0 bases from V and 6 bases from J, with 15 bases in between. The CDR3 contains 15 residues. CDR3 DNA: TGCGCCAGCAGCTTGGGTCGTTCGGCTATCGCTGAAGCTTTCTTT. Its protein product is CASSLGRSAIAEAFF.

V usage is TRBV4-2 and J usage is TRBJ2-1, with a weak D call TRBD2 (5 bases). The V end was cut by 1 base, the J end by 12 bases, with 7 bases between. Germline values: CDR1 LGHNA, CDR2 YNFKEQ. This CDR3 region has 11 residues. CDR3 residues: CASSQGAGQFF. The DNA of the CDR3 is TGTGCCAGCAGCCAAGGGGCGGGGCAGTTCTTC.

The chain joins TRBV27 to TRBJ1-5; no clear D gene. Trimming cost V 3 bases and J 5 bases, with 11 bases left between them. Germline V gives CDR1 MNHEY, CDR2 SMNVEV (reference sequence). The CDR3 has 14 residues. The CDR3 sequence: CASSFRGIDQPQHF. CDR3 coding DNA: TGTGCCAGCAGTTTTCGGGGAATCGATCAGCCCCAGCATTTT.

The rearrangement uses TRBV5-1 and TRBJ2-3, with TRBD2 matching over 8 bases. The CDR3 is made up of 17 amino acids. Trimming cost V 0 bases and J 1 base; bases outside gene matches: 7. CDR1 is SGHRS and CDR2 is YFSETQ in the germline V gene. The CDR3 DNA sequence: TGCGCCAGCAGCTTGGAGGCGGGGGGATTGGGCACAGATACGCAGTATTTT. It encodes CASSLEAGGLGTDTQYF.

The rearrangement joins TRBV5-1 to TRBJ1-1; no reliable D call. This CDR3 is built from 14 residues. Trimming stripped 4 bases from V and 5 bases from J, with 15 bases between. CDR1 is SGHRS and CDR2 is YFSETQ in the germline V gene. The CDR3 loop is CASSPDHVATEAFF. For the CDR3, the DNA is TGCGCCAGCAGCCCAGACCATGTAGCGACTGAAGCTTTCTTT.

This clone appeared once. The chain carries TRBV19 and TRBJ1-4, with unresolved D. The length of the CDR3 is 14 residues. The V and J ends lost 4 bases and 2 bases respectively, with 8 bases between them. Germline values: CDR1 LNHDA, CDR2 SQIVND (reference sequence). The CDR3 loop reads CASSTEGTNEKLFF. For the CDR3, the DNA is TGTGCCAGTAGTACAGAGGGCACTAATGAAAAACTGTTTTTT.

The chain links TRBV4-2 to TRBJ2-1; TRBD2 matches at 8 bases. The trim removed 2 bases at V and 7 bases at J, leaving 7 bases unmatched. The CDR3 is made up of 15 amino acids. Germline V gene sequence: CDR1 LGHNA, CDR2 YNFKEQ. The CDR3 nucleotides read TGTGCCAGCAGCCAACCGGGACTAGTAGGGAATGAGCAGTTCTTC. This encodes CASSQPGLVGNEQFF.

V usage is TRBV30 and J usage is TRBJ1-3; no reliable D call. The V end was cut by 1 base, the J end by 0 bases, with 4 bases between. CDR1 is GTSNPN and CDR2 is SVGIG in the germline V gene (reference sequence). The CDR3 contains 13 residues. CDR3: CAWSEYSGNTIYF. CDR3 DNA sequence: TGTGCCTGGAGTGAGTACTCTGGAAACACCATATATTTT.

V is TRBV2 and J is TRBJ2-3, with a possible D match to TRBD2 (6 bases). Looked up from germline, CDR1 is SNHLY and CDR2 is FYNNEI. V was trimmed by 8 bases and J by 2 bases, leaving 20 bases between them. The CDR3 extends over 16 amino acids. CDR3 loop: CASAEIDVADTDTQYF. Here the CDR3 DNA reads TGTGCCAGCGCTGAAATCGATGTAGCGGACACAGATACGCAGTATTTT.

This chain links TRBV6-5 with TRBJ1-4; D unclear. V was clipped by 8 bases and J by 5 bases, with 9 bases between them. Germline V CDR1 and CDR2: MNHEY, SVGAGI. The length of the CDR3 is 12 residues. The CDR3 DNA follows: TGTGCCAGCGGCATACTAAATGAAAAACTGTTTTTT. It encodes CASGILNEKLFF.

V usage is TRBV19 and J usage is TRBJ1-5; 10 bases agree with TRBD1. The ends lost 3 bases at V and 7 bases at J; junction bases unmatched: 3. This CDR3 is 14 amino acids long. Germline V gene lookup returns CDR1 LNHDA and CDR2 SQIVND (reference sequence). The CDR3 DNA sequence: TGTGCCAGTAGTATGGGACAGGGGTGGCAGCCCCAGCATTTT. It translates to CASSMGQGWQPQHF.

The CDR3 DNA is TGTGCCAGCAGATCAGCGAACACTGAAGCTTTCTTT. It yields the protein CASRSANTEAFF. The chain is built from TRBV12-3 or TRBV12-4 and TRBJ1-1; D is unclear. The CDR3 covers 12 residues. V was clipped by 6 bases and J by 1 base, with 6 bases between them.

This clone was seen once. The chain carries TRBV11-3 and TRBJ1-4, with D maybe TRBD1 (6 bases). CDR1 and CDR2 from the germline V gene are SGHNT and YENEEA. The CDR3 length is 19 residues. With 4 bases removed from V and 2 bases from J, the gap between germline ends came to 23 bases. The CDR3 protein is CASSSGVRGNFATNEKLFF. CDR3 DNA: TGTGCCAGCAGCTCAGGGGTCCGAGGGAATTTTGCGACTAATGAAAAACTGTTTTTT.

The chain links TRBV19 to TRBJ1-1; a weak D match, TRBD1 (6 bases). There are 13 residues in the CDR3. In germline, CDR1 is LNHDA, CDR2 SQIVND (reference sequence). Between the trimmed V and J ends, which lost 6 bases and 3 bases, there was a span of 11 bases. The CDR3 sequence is CASSLGAYTEAFF. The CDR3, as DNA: TGTGCCAGTAGCTTGGGGGCGTACACTGAAGCTTTCTTT.

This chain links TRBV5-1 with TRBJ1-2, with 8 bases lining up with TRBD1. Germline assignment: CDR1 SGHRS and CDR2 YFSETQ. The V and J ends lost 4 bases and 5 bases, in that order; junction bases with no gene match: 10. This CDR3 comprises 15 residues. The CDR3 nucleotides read TGCGCCAGCAGCGCCGACAGGGGCGGAGGGTATGGCTACACCTTC. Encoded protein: CASSADRGGGYGYTF.

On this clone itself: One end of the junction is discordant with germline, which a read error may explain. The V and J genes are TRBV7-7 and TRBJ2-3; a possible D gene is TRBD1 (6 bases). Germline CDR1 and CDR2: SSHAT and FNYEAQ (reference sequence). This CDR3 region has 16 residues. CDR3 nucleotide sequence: TGTGCTAGCAGCTTAGAGGGACCAGGGGTTGCAGATACGCAGTATTTT. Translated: CASSLEGPGVADTQYF.

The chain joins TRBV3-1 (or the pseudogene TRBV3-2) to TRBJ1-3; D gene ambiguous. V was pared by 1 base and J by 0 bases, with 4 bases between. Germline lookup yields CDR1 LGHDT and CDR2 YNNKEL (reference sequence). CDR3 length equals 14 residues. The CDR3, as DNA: TGTGCCAGCAGCCAAGCTACCTCTGGAAACACCATATATTTT. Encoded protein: CASSQATSGNTIYF.

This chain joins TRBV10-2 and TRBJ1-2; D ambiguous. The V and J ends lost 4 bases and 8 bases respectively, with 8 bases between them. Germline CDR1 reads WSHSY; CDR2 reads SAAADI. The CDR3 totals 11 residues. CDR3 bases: TGCGCCAGCAGTGCACAAAGAGGCTACACCTTC. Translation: CASSAQRGYTF.

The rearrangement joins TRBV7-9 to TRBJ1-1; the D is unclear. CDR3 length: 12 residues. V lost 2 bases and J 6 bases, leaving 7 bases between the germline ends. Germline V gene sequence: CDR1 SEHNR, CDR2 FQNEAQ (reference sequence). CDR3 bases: TGTGCCAGCAGCTTAAAGCCTCCTGAAGCTTTCTTT. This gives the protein CASSLKPPEAFF.

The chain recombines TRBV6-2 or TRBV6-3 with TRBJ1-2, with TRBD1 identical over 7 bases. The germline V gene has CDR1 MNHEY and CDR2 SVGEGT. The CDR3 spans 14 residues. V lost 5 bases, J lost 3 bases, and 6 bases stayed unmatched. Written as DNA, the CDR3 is TGTGCCAGCAGTACATACAGGGGCCACTATGGCTACACCTTC. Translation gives CASSTYRGHYGYTF.

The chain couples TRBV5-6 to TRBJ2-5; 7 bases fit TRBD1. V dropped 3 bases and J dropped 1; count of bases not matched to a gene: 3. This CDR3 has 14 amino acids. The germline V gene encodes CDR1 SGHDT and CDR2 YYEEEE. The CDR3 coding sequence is TGTGCCAGCAGCTGGGCAGGGGGCCAAGAGACCCAGTACTTC. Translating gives CASSWAGGQETQYF. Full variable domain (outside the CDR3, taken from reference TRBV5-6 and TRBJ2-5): DAGVTQSPTHLIKTRGQQVTLRCSPKSGHDTVSWYQQALGQGPQFIFQYYEEEERQRGNFPDRFSGHQFPNYSSELNVNALLLGDSALYLCASSWAGGQETQYFGPGTRLLVL.

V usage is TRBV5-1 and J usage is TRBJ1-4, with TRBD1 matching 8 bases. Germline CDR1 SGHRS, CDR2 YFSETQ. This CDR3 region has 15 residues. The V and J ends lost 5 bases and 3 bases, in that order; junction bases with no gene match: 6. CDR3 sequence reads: CASSQGQGPNEKLFF. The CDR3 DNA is TGCGCCAGCAGTCAAGGACAGGGCCCTAATGAAAAACTGTTTTTT.

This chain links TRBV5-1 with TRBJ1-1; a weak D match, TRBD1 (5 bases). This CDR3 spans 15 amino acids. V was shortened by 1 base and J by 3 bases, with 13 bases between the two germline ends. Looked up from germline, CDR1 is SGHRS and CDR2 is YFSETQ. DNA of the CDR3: TGCGCCAGCAGCTTGAGCGCAGGGAAGGACACTGAAGCTTTCTTT. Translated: CASSLSAGKDTEAFF.

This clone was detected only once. CDR3 sequence reads: CASSLNGQDYGYTF. The CDR3 bases are TGTGCCAGCAGCTTAAATGGACAGGACTATGGCTACACCTTC. This sequence joins TRBV7-3 and TRBJ1-2; 7 bases line up with TRBD1. The V and J ends lost 1 base and 3 bases, in that order; junction bases with no gene match: 2. The CDR3 runs 14 residues. CDR1 is SGHTA, CDR2 FQGTGA, per germline.

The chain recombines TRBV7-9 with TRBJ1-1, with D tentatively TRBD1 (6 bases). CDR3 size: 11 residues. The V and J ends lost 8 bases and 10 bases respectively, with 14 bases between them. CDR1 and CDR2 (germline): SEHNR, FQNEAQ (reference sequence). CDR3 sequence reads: CASSPDRTAFF. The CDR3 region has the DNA TGTGCCAGCTCCCCAGACAGGACAGCTTTCTTT.

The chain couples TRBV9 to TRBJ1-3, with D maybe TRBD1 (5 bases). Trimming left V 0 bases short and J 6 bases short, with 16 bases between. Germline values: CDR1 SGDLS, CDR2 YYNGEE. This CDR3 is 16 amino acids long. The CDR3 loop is CASSVGGSQAANTIYF. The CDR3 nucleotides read TGTGCCAGCAGCGTAGGGGGGTCCCAAGCGGCAAACACCATATATTTT.

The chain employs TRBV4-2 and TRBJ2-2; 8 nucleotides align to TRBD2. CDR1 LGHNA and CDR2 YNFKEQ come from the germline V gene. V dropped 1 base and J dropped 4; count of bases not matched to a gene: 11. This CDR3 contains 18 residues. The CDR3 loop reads CASSQVTGGAVGTGELFF. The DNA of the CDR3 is TGTGCCAGCAGCCAAGTTACCGGGGGGGCCGTCGGCACCGGGGAGCTGTTTTTT.